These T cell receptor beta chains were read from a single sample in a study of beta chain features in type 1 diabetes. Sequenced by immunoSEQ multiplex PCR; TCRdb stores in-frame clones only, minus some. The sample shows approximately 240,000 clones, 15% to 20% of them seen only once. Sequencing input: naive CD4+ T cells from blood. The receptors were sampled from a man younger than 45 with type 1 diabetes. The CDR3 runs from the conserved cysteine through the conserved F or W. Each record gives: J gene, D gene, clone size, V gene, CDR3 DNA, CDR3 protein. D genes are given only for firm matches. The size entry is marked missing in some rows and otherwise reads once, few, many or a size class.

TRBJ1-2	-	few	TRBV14	TGTGCCAGCAGCCAAGAAGGAAGCTCCACCTTC	CASSQEGSSTF
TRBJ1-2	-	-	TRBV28	TGTGCCAGCAGTTTATCGGCAGGGGATAACTATGGCTACACCTTC	CASSLSAGDNYGYTF
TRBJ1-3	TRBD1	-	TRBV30	TGTGCCTGGAGTCTCGCCGGGACAGCTGGAAACACCATATATTTT	CAWSLAGTAGNTIYF
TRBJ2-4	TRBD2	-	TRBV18	TGTGCCAGCTCGCCTCGGACTAGCGGGTTATCTCTAAACATTCAGTACTTC	CASSPRTSGLSLNIQYF
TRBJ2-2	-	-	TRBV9	TGTGCCAGCAGCGTAGGCCTAGCGACGAACACCGGGGAGCTGTTTTTT	CASSVGLATNTGELFF
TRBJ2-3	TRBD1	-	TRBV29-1	TGCAGCGGGGACAGTCCAGATACGCAGTATTTT	CSGDSPDTQYF
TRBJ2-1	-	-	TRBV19	TGTGCCAGTAGTATAGCCGGGGCCTCCTACAATGAGCAGTTCTTC	CASSIAGASYNEQFF
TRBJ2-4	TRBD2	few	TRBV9	TGTGCCAGCAGCCCCCCGGGACTAGCGGAGGGCATTCAGTACTTC	CASSPPGLAEGIQYF
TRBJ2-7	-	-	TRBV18	TGTGCCAGCTCACCAGTCACCCAGGGGAGTAGCGAGCAGTACTTC	CASSPVTQGSSEQYF
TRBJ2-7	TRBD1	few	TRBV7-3	TGTGCCAGCAGCCCGGGACAGAGCTACGAGCAGTACTTC	CASSPGQSYEQYF
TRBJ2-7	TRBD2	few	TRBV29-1	TGCAGCGTTGAAACTCGCGGGAGCCAGCAGTACTTC	CSVETRGSQQYF
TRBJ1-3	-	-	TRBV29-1	TGCAGCGTTGTGGGCTCTGGAAACACCATATATTTT	CSVVGSGNTIYF
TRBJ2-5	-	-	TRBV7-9	TGTGCCAGCAGAGAGTCGGGGAACCAAGAGACCCAGTACTTC	CASRESGNQETQYF
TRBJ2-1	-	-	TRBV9	TGTGCCAGCAGCGTAGTGGGCCCCGAGCAGTTCTTC	CASSVVGPEQFF